This T cell receptor beta chain was documented in a study of response to subunit inactivated influenza vaccine (dated by TCRdb to the late 2010s). Background for the entire study: The study used deep quantitative T cell receptor repertoire profiling to track responses to a trivalent subunit inactivated influenza vaccine. Points the paper makes about the study in general: The authors proposed that each seasonal influenza vaccination may bring in only a limited number of new T cells.

Libraries came from RT-PCR. The sequencer was an Illumina HiSeq 2500. TCRdb took the public reads, trimmed them with fastp at Q25, ran MiXCR for clone calling and kept in-frame beta chains. Rows matching on CDR3 protein sequence are summarized as one entry with the most common DNA and genes. The sample has about 310,000 distinct CDR3 sequences on record, over 20% of them singletons. 10% of the sample is taken by the ten largest. This clonotype was seen many times. The antigen it recognizes is unknown. No base qualities exist here, and no much larger clone lies one base off it. The specimen comprised PBMCs from blood, sampled about 20 months after vaccination. The sequence derives from a man between 50 and 75 years old who received an inactivated influenza vaccine. Donor details come from another sample of the same person, matched by shared clones.

Here the CDR3 is given as CASSLVGQSSGNTIYF. The DNA sequence is TGTGCCAGCAGCTTAGTAGGACAGAGCTCTGGAAACACCATATATTTT. The sequence links TRBV7-2 to TRBJ1-3; TRBD1 might be the D gene, on 6 matching bases. There are 16 amino acids in the CDR3, from cysteine to phenylalanine inclusive. The read is trimmed to its CDR3 DNA, 48 bases read in frame from base 1. As encoded in the germline V gene, CDR1 is SGHTA while CDR2 is FQGNSA. Trimming takes 1 base from V and 0 bases from J, and the germline ends sit 10 bases apart.